A single sample gave rise to the 6 T cell receptor beta chains below, sequenced in a study of early stage breast cancer tumors. Sequenced by immunoSEQ multiplex PCR; TCRdb stores in-frame clones only, minus some. The sample contains about 51,000 clones, about three quarters of which appear only once. The sample was blood. Receptor source: a person in their 40s with breast cancer.

V usage is TRBV29-1 and J usage is TRBJ2-6; no clear D. This CDR3 is built from 13 residues. Germline values: CDR1 SQVTM, CDR2 ANQGSEA. The V gene lost 0 bases and the J gene lost 2 bases, with 2 bases spanning the gap. The CDR3 loop is CSVEDAGANVLTF. For the CDR3, the DNA is TGCAGCGTTGAAGACGCTGGGGCCAACGTCCTGACTTTC.

The gene calls are TRBV6-6 and TRBJ2-2; TRBD2 is a possible D gene (5 bases). The CDR3 spans 13 residues. Trimming pared 6 bases from V and 4 bases from J, leaving 9 bases between. Looked up from germline, CDR1 is MNHNY and CDR2 is SVGAGI (reference sequence). CDR3 amino acids: CASSLAGTGELFF. CDR3 DNA sequence: TGTGCCAGCAGCCTGGCGGGCACCGGGGAGCTGTTTTTT.

The chain employs TRBV6-1 and TRBJ2-7, with D unresolved. The CDR3 has 13 residues. V lost 3 bases, J lost 2 bases, and 8 bases lay in between. The germline V gene encodes CDR1 MNHNS and CDR2 SASEGT. CDR3 nucleotide sequence: TGTGCCAGCAGTGACCCTCGGACCTACGAGCAGTACTTC. It encodes CASSDPRTYEQYF.

The chain combines TRBV27 with TRBJ2-5, with D unresolved. The CDR3 contains 13 residues. Germline-derived CDR1 and CDR2 are MNHEY and SMNVEV (reference sequence). Trimming took off 2 bases at V and 4 bases at J, with 8 bases between the two ends. For the CDR3, the DNA is TGTGCCAGCAGTTTAACCGGATTAGAGACCCAGTACTTC. Translated: CASSLTGLETQYF.

The gene calls are TRBV5-1 and TRBJ2-1, with D perhaps matching TRBD2 (6 bases). Trimming cost V 0 bases and J 0 bases, with 16 bases left between them. The germline V gene has CDR1 SGHRS and CDR2 YFSETQ. CDR3 size: 18 residues. In nucleotides, the CDR3 is TGCGCCAGCAGCTTGGGGGTTGGAGGGGCCAGCTCCTACAATGAGCAGTTCTTC. Its translation: CASSLGVGGASSYNEQFF.

Written as DNA, the CDR3 is TGTGCCGAGAGCGGGCCAGGGAATGGCTACACCTTC. Protein sequence: CAESGPGNGYTF. The chain links TRBV30 to TRBJ1-2; a possible D gene is TRBD1 (5 bases). CDR1 and CDR2 (germline): GTSNPN, SVGIG (reference sequence). Trimming left V 8 bases short and J 6 bases short, with 16 bases between. CDR3 length: 12 residues.